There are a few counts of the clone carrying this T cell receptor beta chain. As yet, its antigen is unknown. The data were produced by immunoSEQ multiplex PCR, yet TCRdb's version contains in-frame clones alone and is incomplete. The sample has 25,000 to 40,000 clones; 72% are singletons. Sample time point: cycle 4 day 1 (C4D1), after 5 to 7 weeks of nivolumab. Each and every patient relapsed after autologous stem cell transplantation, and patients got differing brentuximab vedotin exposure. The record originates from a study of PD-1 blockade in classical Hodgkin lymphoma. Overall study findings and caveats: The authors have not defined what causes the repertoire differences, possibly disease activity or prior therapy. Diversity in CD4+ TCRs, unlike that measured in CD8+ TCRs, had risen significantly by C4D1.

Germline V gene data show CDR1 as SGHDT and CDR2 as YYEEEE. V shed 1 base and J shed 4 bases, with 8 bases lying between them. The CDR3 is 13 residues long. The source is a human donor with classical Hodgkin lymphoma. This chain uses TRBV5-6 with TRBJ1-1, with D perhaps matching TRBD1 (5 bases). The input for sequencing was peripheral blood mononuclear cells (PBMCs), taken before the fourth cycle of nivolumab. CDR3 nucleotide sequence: TGTGCCAGCAGCTTGTGGGGGGGCACTGAAGCTTTCTTT. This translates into CASSLWGGTEAFF.